The 17 T cell receptor beta chains below were found in one sample sequenced in a study of PD-L1 blockade in urothelial cancer. Profiled with immunoSEQ multiplex PCR; TCRdb holds only in-frame clones, not every one. The table lists 35,000 to 55,000 clones, roughly 86% of them singletons. This sample comprised PBMCs, obtained around atezolizumab (anti-PD-L1) treatment. The receptor source for this set is a man between 65 and 85 years old with urothelial cancer.

The chain uses TRBV5-1 and TRBJ2-3, with 8 bases identical to TRBD2. The CDR3 extends over 14 amino acids. CDR1 SGHRS and CDR2 YFSETQ come from the germline V gene. The J segment lost 4 bases and the V segment lost 0 bases, leaving 1 base of the junction unmatched. This CDR3 reads CASSLERESDTQYF. Here the CDR3 DNA reads TGCGCCAGCAGCTTGGAGCGGGAGTCAGATACGCAGTATTTT.

V gene TRBV11-2 combines with J gene TRBJ2-4, with a tentative D call TRBD2 (7 bases). Deletions cut 3 bases from V and 6 bases from J, with 12 bases between. Germline V gives CDR1 SGHAT, CDR2 FQNNGV. This CDR3 is 14 amino acids long. In DNA form, the CDR3 reads TGTGCCAGCAGCTTGGAGGGGGGGGTAAACATTCAGTACTTC. It codes for CASSLEGGVNIQYF.

The rearrangement links TRBV7-2 to TRBJ2-7; TRBD2 matches 7 bases. The CDR3 totals 14 residues. Germline V gives CDR1 SGHTA, CDR2 FQGNSA. Trimming at V came to 1 base and at J to 5 bases, leaving 5 bases not matched to a gene. The CDR3, as DNA: TGTGCCAGCAGCTTAGGAGGGACTATCAACGAGCAGTACTTC. It encodes CASSLGGTINEQYF.

The genes are TRBV6-5 and TRBJ1-5, with TRBD1 matching over 7 bases. The V gene's germline CDR1 is MNHEY and CDR2 SVGAGI. The CDR3 sequence is 15 residues long. After removal of 6 bases from V and 5 bases from J, the junction contained 10 bases not matched to a gene. CDR3 DNA: TGTGCCAGCAGCCCCGGGACAGCCACCTATCAGCCCCAGCATTTT. Translating gives CASSPGTATYQPQHF.

The chain recombines TRBV5-1 with TRBJ2-7; 8 bases fit TRBD1. Unmatched junction bases numbered 8, after V lost 2 bases and J lost 1 base. This CDR3 has 16 residues. The germline V gene encodes CDR1 SGHRS and CDR2 YFSETQ. The DNA for the CDR3 is TGCGCCAGCAGCTTCGCGACAGGGGATCTTTCCTACGAGCAGTACTTC. Translation: CASSFATGDLSYEQYF.

This clone was recorded once. The V gene is TRBV6-6, the J gene TRBJ1-3; D uncertain. Germline loops: CDR1 MNHNY, CDR2 SVGAGI (reference sequence). Trimming removed 6 bases from V and 0 bases from J, with 12 bases in between. This CDR3 contains 15 residues. Here the CDR3 reads CASSSDSYSGNTIYF. The CDR3 DNA follows: TGTGCCAGCAGCTCCGACTCTTACTCTGGAAACACCATATATTTT.

A note on this clone: The junction departs from germline at one end; a sequencing error may be responsible. The DNA of the CDR3 is TGTGCCAGCACCTTAATCCAGGGCACTGAAGCTTTCTTT. Its protein is CASTLIQGTEAFF. The chain is built from TRBV11-2 and TRBJ1-1; possible D gene TRBD1, 5 bases. CDR1 SGHAT and CDR2 FQNNGV come from the germline V gene. The CDR3 loop spans 13 amino acids.

The chain uses TRBV19 and TRBJ2-7; 10 bases match TRBD1. The germline V gene encodes CDR1 LNHDA and CDR2 SQIVND (reference sequence). This CDR3 is 15 amino acids long. J lost 6 bases, V lost 5 bases, and 10 bases had no gene match. In DNA, the CDR3 is TGTGCCAGTAGTCTCCGGGACAGGGGCGTAGGCGAGCAGTACTTC. Translating it yields CASSLRDRGVGEQYF.

The V call is TRBV9, the J call TRBJ1-3; D call uncertain. V was clipped by 1 base and J by 1 base, with 6 bases between them. The germline V gene has CDR1 SGDLS and CDR2 YYNGEE. The CDR3 loop spans 14 amino acids. CDR3 DNA sequence: TGTGCCAGCAGCGTAATGAGTTCTGGAAACACCATATATTTT. Translation: CASSVMSSGNTIYF.

CDR3: CASSEARTGMNTEAFF. The CDR3 nucleotides read TGTGCCAGCAGTGAAGCGAGGACAGGGATGAACACTGAAGCTTTCTTT. The gene calls are TRBV6-1 and TRBJ1-1; the match to TRBD1 covers 8 bases. Germline CDR1 is MNHNS and CDR2 is SASEGT. V was pared by 0 bases and J by 0 bases, with 3 bases of the junction left unmatched. The CDR3 consists of 16 residues.

The rearrangement links TRBV4-3 to TRBJ2-3, with D tentatively TRBD2 (5 bases). Trimming took 0 bases from V and 3 from J, leaving 13 bases between them. CDR1 and CDR2 (germline): LGHNA, YSLEER. This CDR3 contains 16 residues. This chain's CDR3 is CASSQDAGVLTDTQYF. CDR3 DNA sequence: TGCGCCAGCAGCCAAGATGCGGGCGTCCTGACAGATACGCAGTATTTT.

This chain links TRBV12-5 with TRBJ1-2; possibly TRBD1 for D (5 bases). V lost 6 bases and J 4 bases, leaving 12 bases between the germline ends. This CDR3 is 13 amino acids long. Germline V gene sequence: CDR1 LGHNT, CDR2 FRNRAP. CDR3 DNA sequence: TGTGCTAGTGGATCAGGGTTAAGCTATGGCTACACCTTC. Translation: CASGSGLSYGYTF. The complete variable domain, with remaining parts taken from reference TRBV12-5 and TRBJ1-2, reads DARVTQTPRHKVTEMGQEVTMRCQPILGHNTVFWYRQTMMQGLELLAYFRNRAPLDDSGMPKDRFSAEMPDATLATLKIQPSEPRDSAVYFCASGSGLSYGYTFGSGTRLTVV.

In this sample, this clone turned up a few times. This rearrangement joins TRBV28 to TRBJ2-1; TRBD1 is a possible D gene (5 bases). Germline lookup yields CDR1 MDHEN and CDR2 SYDVKM. Trimming pared 8 bases from V and 8 bases from J, leaving 13 bases between. The CDR3 runs to 12 residues. CDR3 sequence: CASGGAFDEQFF. The CDR3 DNA follows: TGTGCCAGCGGTGGGGCGTTCGATGAGCAGTTCTTC.

The V gene is TRBV4-2, the J gene TRBJ2-7; D is unresolved. Trimming shortened V by 1 base and J by 4 bases, and 11 bases separated the two germline ends. The CDR3 is 14 amino acids. The V gene's germline CDR1 is LGHNA and CDR2 YNFKEQ. CDR3 DNA sequence: TGTGCCAGCAGCCAAGCCTCCCCGTTATACGAGCAGTACTTC. Translated: CASSQASPLYEQYF.

V usage is TRBV19 and J usage is TRBJ2-7; D ambiguous. From germline, CDR1 is LNHDA and CDR2 SQIVND (reference sequence). The CDR3 loop spans 13 amino acids. The V gene lost 11 bases and the J gene lost 0 bases, with 14 bases spanning the gap. This chain's CDR3 is CAVRGRSSYEQYF. Written as DNA, the CDR3 is TGTGCCGTAAGAGGCAGAAGCTCCTACGAGCAGTACTTC.

The chain links TRBV4-3 to TRBJ1-1; D not resolved. CDR3 length: 13 residues. Trimming took 0 bases from V and 8 from J, leaving 10 bases between them. The V gene's germline CDR1 is LGHNA and CDR2 YSLEER. CDR3 in DNA: TGCGCCAGCAGCCAAGATCGGAGGTCAGAAGCTTTCTTT. Its translation is CASSQDRRSEAFF.

V usage is TRBV28 and J usage is TRBJ1-2; no reliable D call. The CDR3 sequence is 14 residues long. V gave up 7 bases and J gave up 7 bases, with 19 bases separating them. Germline CDR1 is MDHEN and CDR2 is SYDVKM. CDR3 protein: CASTEGRRVGGYTF. CDR3 sequence (DNA): TGTGCCAGCACCGAAGGGAGGAGGGTTGGTGGCTACACCTTC.